These 28 T cell receptor beta chains share one sample of origin, sequenced in a study of OX40 agonist ivuxolimab in advanced cancers. The data were produced by immunoSEQ multiplex PCR, yet TCRdb's version contains in-frame clones alone and is incomplete. This table holds about 99,000 clones, roughly 95% found once. This material consisted of CD4+ or CD8+ T cells sorted from blood, taken in a trial of the OX40 agonist ivuxolimab. These receptors all stem from an adult with an advanced solid tumor such as melanoma, head and neck, liver or kidney cancer.

The chain links TRBV19 to TRBJ1-5; 8 nucleotides agree with TRBD1. Germline V lookup: CDR1 LNHDA, CDR2 SQIVND (reference sequence). The CDR3 has 12 amino acids. The V and J ends lost 7 bases and 9 bases, in that order; junction bases with no gene match: 5. DNA of the CDR3: TGTGCCAGTAAGGCAGGGGGCTTGCCCCAGCATTTT. It encodes CASKAGGLPQHF.

The chain couples TRBV9 to TRBJ1-3, with a weak D call TRBD1 (5 bases). Trimming stripped 4 bases from V and 3 bases from J, with 14 bases between. This CDR3 has 15 residues. From germline, CDR1 is SGDLS and CDR2 YYNGEE. The CDR3 nucleotides are TGTGCCAGCAGCCCGGGTGGCAGGGATGGAAACACCATATATTTT. It codes for CASSPGGRDGNTIYF.

The gene calls are TRBV6-5 and TRBJ2-1; D gene ambiguous. CDR1 is MNHEY and CDR2 is SVGAGI in the germline V gene. This CDR3 contains 11 residues. Trimming took 3 bases from V and 9 from J, leaving 6 bases between them. The CDR3 DNA follows: TGTGCCAGCAGTTATGGTGGTGAGCAGTTCTTC. The encoded protein is CASSYGGEQFF.

The rearrangement links TRBV7-2 to TRBJ2-5, with 8 nucleotides matching TRBD1. Trimming cost V 5 bases and J 2 bases; bases outside gene matches: 7. Germline CDR1 SGHTA, CDR2 FQGNSA. The CDR3 runs to 15 residues. The CDR3 nucleotides read TGTGCCAGCAGCGATTGGGACAGGTCGCAAGAGACCCAGTACTTC. This translates into CASSDWDRSQETQYF.

The chain joins TRBV19 to TRBJ1-1; TRBD1 aligns across 10 bases. The CDR3 contains 12 residues. Trimming at V came to 10 bases and at J to 5 bases, leaving 4 bases not matched to a gene. Looked up from germline, CDR1 is LNHDA and CDR2 is SQIVND (reference sequence). CDR3 DNA: TGTGCCACACGACAGGGGGCGACTGAAGCTTTCTTT. Amino acid sequence: CATRQGATEAFF.

To note about this clone: The sample holds other DNA sequences that translate to the same CDR3. The rearrangement joins TRBV7-2 to TRBJ2-1, with TRBD2 matching 10 bases. The germline V gene has CDR1 SGHTA and CDR2 FQGNSA. The CDR3 has 18 residues. V trimming: 5 bases; J trimming: 1 base; junction bases outside the gene matches: 11. This CDR3 reads CASSPSGLALSSYNEQFF. DNA of the CDR3: TGTGCCAGCAGCCCATCGGGACTAGCGTTATCGTCCTACAATGAGCAGTTCTTC.

J is TRBJ2-1 and V is TRBV19, with 7 positions matching TRBD2. CDR1 is LNHDA and CDR2 is SQIVND in the germline V gene (reference sequence). This CDR3 has 16 residues. With 3 bases clipped from V and 1 base from J, the junction kept 6 bases outside the gene matches. Here the CDR3 reads CASSIYGLESYNEQFF. The CDR3, as DNA: TGTGCCAGTAGTATTTATGGACTAGAGTCCTACAATGAGCAGTTCTTC.

The table lists this clone with a count of one. The rearrangement uses TRBV15 and TRBJ1-5, with 9 nucleotides matching TRBD1. This CDR3 comprises 14 residues. V dropped 5 bases and J dropped 3; count of bases not matched to a gene: 2. The germline gives CDR1 LNHNV, CDR2 YYDKDF (reference sequence). The CDR3: CATSRTGDNQPQHF. The CDR3 nucleotides read TGTGCCACCAGCCGGACAGGGGACAATCAGCCCCAGCATTTT.

The V gene is TRBV7-6, the J gene TRBJ2-1; D ambiguous. Per the germline V gene, CDR1 is SGHVS and CDR2 is FNYEAQ. The V end lost 1 base, the J end lost 6 bases, and 7 bases lay between the germline ends. This CDR3 spans 13 amino acids. The CDR3 DNA is TGTGCCAGCAGCTTAGGGGCCCTCAATGAGCAGTTCTTC. This codes for CASSLGALNEQFF.

This sequence joins TRBV27 and TRBJ2-5, with D uncertain. Trimming shortened V by 1 base and J by 7 bases, and 4 bases separated the two germline ends. Germline CDR1 reads MNHEY; CDR2 reads SMNVEV (reference sequence). The CDR3 extends over 11 amino acids. The CDR3 reads CASSLYGTQYF. The CDR3 DNA follows: TGTGCCAGCAGTTTATATGGGACCCAGTACTTC.

The J gene is TRBJ1-1, the V gene TRBV5-4; 7 positions match TRBD1. V shed 4 bases, J shed 5 bases, and the junction held 11 bases outside the gene matches. This CDR3 region has 15 residues. Germline lookup yields CDR1 SGHNT and CDR2 YYREEE (reference sequence). The CDR3 coding sequence is TGTGCCAGCAGCGGAGCCGGGACAGCGATAACTGAAGCTTTCTTT. It yields the protein CASSGAGTAITEAFF.

This chain links TRBV19 with TRBJ2-7; no reliable D call. The CDR3 covers 13 residues. CDR1 is LNHDA, CDR2 SQIVND, per germline (reference sequence). V was shortened by 6 bases and J by 7 bases, with 16 bases between the two germline ends. This CDR3 is CASSWSSIGEQYF. Written as DNA, the CDR3 is TGTGCCAGTAGCTGGTCCTCAATCGGGGAGCAGTACTTC.

V usage is TRBV27 and J usage is TRBJ2-7, with a weak D call TRBD2 (6 bases). Trimming removed 5 bases from V and 0 bases from J, with 14 bases in between. The CDR3 runs to 15 residues. From germline, CDR1 is MNHEY and CDR2 SMNVEV (reference sequence). CDR3 amino acids: CASSPLAASSYEQYF. CDR3 coding DNA: TGTGCCAGCAGTCCATTAGCGGCAAGCTCCTACGAGCAGTACTTC.

The chain carries TRBV2 and TRBJ1-2; D ambiguous. Germline lookup yields CDR1 SNHLY and CDR2 FYNNEI. This CDR3 contains 16 residues. Trimming cost V 7 bases and J 6 bases, with 24 bases left between them. CDR3 protein: CASTLFPIGTGDGYTF. In DNA, the CDR3 is TGTGCCAGCACCCTATTCCCCATCGGCACGGGCGATGGCTACACCTTC. Full variable domain (outside the CDR3, taken from reference TRBV2 and TRBJ1-2): EPEVTQTPSHQVTQMGQEVILRCVPISNHLYFYWYRQILGQKVEFLVSFYNNEISEKSEIFDDQFSVERPDGSNFTLKIRSTKLEDSAMYFCASTLFPIGTGDGYTFGSGTRLTVV.

The rearrangement links TRBV5-6 to TRBJ2-2, with 10 bases aligning to TRBD1. The CDR3 sequence is 15 residues long. With V trimmed by 0 bases and J by 6 bases, 2 bases remained unmatched. Germline V gives CDR1 SGHDT, CDR2 YYEEEE. The CDR3 sequence is CASSLGTGGAGELFF. The CDR3 coding sequence is TGTGCCAGCAGCTTGGGGACAGGGGGTGCCGGGGAGCTGTTTTTT.

V usage is TRBV11-3 and J usage is TRBJ2-1; 7 positions match TRBD2. J was trimmed by 7 bases and V by 5 bases; bases with no gene match: 11. Germline CDR1 and CDR2: SGHNT and YENEEA. This CDR3 has 15 amino acids. CDR3 in amino acids: CASSPSGEGRNEQFF. CDR3 nucleotide sequence: TGTGCCAGCAGCCCTTCGGGGGAGGGCCGAAATGAGCAGTTCTTC.

The chain carries TRBV5-6 and TRBJ2-7; D possibly uses TRBD1 or TRBD2 (5 bases each). Trimming cost V 0 bases and J 3 bases, with 10 bases left between them. From germline, CDR1 is SGHDT and CDR2 YYEEEE. The CDR3 covers 14 residues. The CDR3 DNA reads TGTGCCAGCAGCTTGGCAGGGACGCTCTACGAGCAGTACTTC. This encodes CASSLAGTLYEQYF.

The V gene is TRBV11-2, the J gene TRBJ2-3; D unclear. CDR1 is SGHAT, CDR2 FQNNGV, per germline. Between the trimmed V and J ends, which lost 3 bases and 0 bases, there was a span of 13 bases. This CDR3 comprises 16 residues. The CDR3 DNA reads TGTGCCAGCAGCTTCCCGACCGTGGCAAGCACAGATACGCAGTATTTT. Protein: CASSFPTVASTDTQYF. The entire variable domain, with the rest obtained from reference TRBV11-2 and TRBJ2-3, is as follows: EAGVAQSPRYKIIEKRQSVAFWCNPISGHATLYWYQQILGQGPKLLIQFQNNGVVDDSQLPKDRFSAERLKGVDSTLKIQPAKLEDSAVYLCASSFPTVASTDTQYFGPGTRLTVL.

J is TRBJ1-2 and V is TRBV9; no clear D gene. Germline lookup yields CDR1 SGDLS and CDR2 YYNGEE. Trimming removed 3 bases from V and 6 bases from J, with 12 bases in between. The CDR3 sequence is 13 residues long. This chain's CDR3 is CASSGRQFDGYTF. The CDR3 DNA reads TGTGCCAGCAGCGGTAGGCAGTTTGATGGCTACACCTTC.

V is TRBV7-9 and J is TRBJ1-1; D is uncertain. The CDR3 covers 12 residues. V lost 8 bases, J lost 1 base, and 8 bases lay in between. Germline CDR1 and CDR2: SEHNR and FQNEAQ (reference sequence). The CDR3 here is CASRGENTEAFF. The CDR3 nucleotides are TGTGCCAGCCGCGGAGAGAACACTGAAGCTTTCTTT.

The rearrangement links TRBV29-1 to TRBJ2-5; D gene ambiguous. CDR1 and CDR2 (germline): SQVTM, ANQGSEA. The length of the CDR3 is 14 residues. With 5 bases removed from V and 2 bases from J, the gap between germline ends came to 15 bases. CDR3 amino acids: CSVPDPAGQETQYF. CDR3 sequence (DNA): TGCAGCGTTCCGGACCCCGCCGGGCAAGAGACCCAGTACTTC.

This chain connects TRBV19 to TRBJ1-5; D is uncertain. From germline, CDR1 is LNHDA and CDR2 SQIVND (reference sequence). V lost 8 bases to trimming and J lost 4 bases, with 15 bases between them. This CDR3 has 14 amino acids. CDR3 DNA sequence: TGTGCCAGTGCCGAGGCAGACTTAAATCAGCCCCAGCATTTT. The encoded protein is CASAEADLNQPQHF.

CDR3 sequence reads: CASSDYDGETQYF. The CDR3 DNA reads as TGTGCCAGCAGTGACTACGACGGAGAGACCCAGTACTTC. The rearrangement joins TRBV6-4 to TRBJ2-5, with D hard to call. The length of the CDR3 is 13 residues. The V gene lost 1 base and the J gene lost 4 bases, with 7 bases spanning the gap. The germline CDR1 and CDR2 sequences are MRHNA and SNTAGT.

The chain is built from TRBV19 and TRBJ2-2, with 7 bases identical to TRBD2. The CDR3 loop spans 18 amino acids. Trimming at V came to 3 bases and at J to 5 bases, leaving 15 bases not matched to a gene. Germline loops: CDR1 LNHDA, CDR2 SQIVND (reference sequence). The CDR3 reads CASSIAGARPFGTGELFF. CDR3 in DNA: TGTGCCAGTAGTATCGCGGGAGCCCGTCCCTTTGGTACCGGGGAGCTGTTTTTT.

The V and J genes are TRBV6-5 and TRBJ2-3; no definite D call. The V gene's germline CDR1 is MNHEY and CDR2 SVGAGI. The CDR3 runs 11 residues. V was trimmed by 5 bases and J by 2 bases, leaving 2 bases between them. CDR3 protein: CASSVTDTQYF. CDR3 coding DNA: TGTGCCAGCAGTGTCACAGATACGCAGTATTTT.

V usage is TRBV4-2 and J usage is TRBJ1-4, with 8 bases fitting TRBD1. This CDR3 comprises 15 residues. CDR1 and CDR2 from the germline V gene are LGHNA and YNFKEQ. V lost 0 bases and J lost 8; bases outside the gene matches: 5. CDR3 amino acids: CASSQETGGLEKLFF. CDR3 nucleotides: TGTGCCAGCAGCCAAGAAACAGGGGGATTAGAAAAACTGTTTTTT.

The gene calls are TRBV18 and TRBJ2-1, with D perhaps assigned TRBD1 or TRBD2 (5 bases each). CDR3 length equals 14 residues. The V gene's germline CDR1 is KGHSH and CDR2 LQKENI. Deletions cut 0 bases from V and 8 bases from J, with 11 bases between. Written as DNA, the CDR3 is TGTGCCAGCTCACCACCGGGGGATTGGCATGAGCAGTTCTTC. Translating gives CASSPPGDWHEQFF.

V usage is TRBV6-5 and J usage is TRBJ1-4; D is unclear. Trimming left V 6 bases short and J 3 bases short, with 14 bases between. The CDR3 contains 15 residues. The germline CDR1 and CDR2 sequences are MNHEY and SVGAGI. CDR3 sequence: CASSPPGRPNEKLFF. The CDR3 nucleotides read TGTGCCAGCAGCCCACCTGGGAGGCCTAATGAAAAACTGTTTTTT.